This TCR beta chain comes out of a study of graft-versus-host responses after intestinal transplantation. Study details: Transplants given to recipients were multivisceral, liver-intestinal, or isolated intestinal. The study's findings and limits: The presence of high graft-versus-host to host-versus-graft clonal ratios in allografts characterized patients with graft-donor T cell macrochimerism. There was an association between peak levels of circulating GvH clones and early post-transplant HvG declines. Recipient bone marrow held GvH clones, some seen earlier in ileum or blood.

Comments on this clone: Its antigen is still unknown.

The CDR3 has 13 amino acids. From germline, CDR1 is SGHDT and CDR2 YYEEEE. Trimming took off 1 base at V and 2 bases at J, with 6 bases between the two ends. TCRdb's table, derived via immunoSEQ multiplex PCR, lists solely in-frame clones and lacks some. The sample lists around 130,000 clones, around nine tenths seen once, with around 0.15% in the top ten. This TCR was recovered from a human donor who received an intestinal transplant. The sample in question was unstimulated CD4+ T cells sorted from spleen or lymph node cells, obtained before intestinal transplant. J is TRBJ2-5 and V is TRBV5-6, with a weak D call TRBD1 (5 bases). This CDR3 is CASSLPGQETQYF. The CDR3 DNA reads as TGTGCCAGCAGCTTGCCAGGGCAAGAGACCCAGTACTTC. Full variable domain (missing parts from reference TRBV5-6 and TRBJ2-5): DAGVTQSPTHLIKTRGQQVTLRCSPKSGHDTVSWYQQALGQGPQFIFQYYEEEERQRGNFPDRFSGHQFPNYSSELNVNALLLGDSALYLCASSLPGQETQYFGPGTRLLVL.